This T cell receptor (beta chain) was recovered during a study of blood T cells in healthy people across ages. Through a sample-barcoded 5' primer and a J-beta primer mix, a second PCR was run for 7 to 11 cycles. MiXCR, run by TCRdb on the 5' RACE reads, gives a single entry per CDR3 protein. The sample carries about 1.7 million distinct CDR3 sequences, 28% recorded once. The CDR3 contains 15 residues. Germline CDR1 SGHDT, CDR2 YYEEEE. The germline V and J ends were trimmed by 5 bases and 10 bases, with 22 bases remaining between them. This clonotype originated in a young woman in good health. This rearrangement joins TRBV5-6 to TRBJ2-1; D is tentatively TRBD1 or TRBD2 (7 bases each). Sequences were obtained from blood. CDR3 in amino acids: CASSQGEGLSREQFF. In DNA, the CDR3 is TGTGCCAGCAGTCAGGGGGAGGGCCTTTCAAGGGAGCAGTTCTTC.